This passage covers 12 T cell receptor beta chains from one sample sequenced in a study of CD8+ T cells in alopecia areata. Extracted RNA was reverse transcribed into cDNA, the sequencing template. Sequenced by immunoSEQ multiplex PCR; TCRdb stores in-frame clones only, minus some. This sample has fewer than 200,000 clones; less than 80% occur once, and the top ten carry 14%. The treatment here: oral pan-JAK inhibitor, 5-10 mg twice daily. The specimen was CD4+ T cells sorted from blood, collected at week 24, from a patient treated with tofacitinib. These receptors all stem from a human donor with alopecia areata.

As concerns this clone: Relative to the germline gene, one junction end is altered; a read error may explain this. The rearrangement links TRBV7-7 to TRBJ2-5; weak D call: TRBD1 (7 bases). Germline V gene sequence: CDR1 SSHAT, CDR2 FNYEAQ (reference sequence). This CDR3 spans 15 amino acids. The CDR3, as DNA: TGTGCTAGCAGCTTAGGAGGGACAGACCAAGAGACCCAGTACTTC. This codes for CASSLGGTDQETQYF.

V gene TRBV11-2 combines with J gene TRBJ1-6, with unresolved D. V was cut by 4 bases and J by 5 bases, with 3 bases left in between. The germline V gene has CDR1 SGHAT and CDR2 FQNNGV. The CDR3 totals 12 residues. CDR3 nucleotides: TGTGCCAGCAGCTCAAATAATTCACCCCTCCACTTT. Translated, it gives CASSSNNSPLHF. The full variable domain, in which reference TRBV11-2 and TRBJ1-6 provide the parts outside the CDR3, is EAGVAQSPRYKIIEKRQSVAFWCNPISGHATLYWYQQILGQGPKLLIQFQNNGVVDDSQLPKDRFSAERLKGVDSTLKIQPAKLEDSAVYLCASSSNNSPLHFGNGTRLTVT.

The rearrangement uses TRBV10-3 and TRBJ1-1, with D possibly TRBD1 on 6 matching bases. CDR1 is ENHRY and CDR2 is SYGVKD in the germline V gene. The CDR3 runs to 13 residues. V lost 7 bases to trimming and J lost 7 bases, with 16 bases between them. CDR3 region: CAIIRGGDGEAFF. CDR3 DNA sequence: TGTGCCATCATTCGAGGGGGGGACGGTGAAGCTTTCTTT.

The genes are TRBV7-9 and TRBJ2-5, with D perhaps matching TRBD2 (6 bases). CDR3 size: 14 residues. The germline V and J ends were trimmed by 3 bases and 4 bases, with 12 bases remaining between them. In germline, CDR1 is SEHNR, CDR2 FQNEAQ (reference sequence). The CDR3 bases are TGTGCCAGCAGCTTTCGAGCGGGTTTAGAGACCCAGTACTTC. Protein: CASSFRAGLETQYF.

The chain joins TRBV5-1 to TRBJ2-1; D is unresolved. Per germline, CDR1 SGHRS and CDR2 YFSETQ. The CDR3 runs 15 residues. Trimming stripped 0 bases from V and 0 bases from J, with 7 bases between. Here the CDR3 DNA reads TGCGCCAGCAGCTTGGAACCGAGCTCCTACAATGAGCAGTTCTTC. Translated, it gives CASSLEPSSYNEQFF.

The genes are TRBV6-1 and TRBJ2-1; a possible D gene is TRBD1 (6 bases). CDR1 MNHNS and CDR2 SASEGT come from the germline V gene. V lost 2 bases and J 0 bases, leaving 11 bases between the germline ends. The CDR3 runs 16 residues. The CDR3 sequence is CASSEFDRSSYNEQFF. CDR3 in DNA: TGTGCCAGCAGTGAATTCGACAGGTCCTCCTACAATGAGCAGTTCTTC.

Of note for this clone: The sample carries other DNA sequences with the same CDR3. This rearrangement joins TRBV4-2 to TRBJ1-1; D uncertain. The germline gives CDR1 LGHNA, CDR2 YNFKEQ. V dropped 0 bases and J dropped 2 bases, with 4 bases sitting between them. The CDR3 totals 13 residues. CDR3 nucleotides: TGTGCCAGCAGCCAAGATGGTAACACTGAAGCTTTCTTT. Its translation: CASSQDGNTEAFF.

This chain uses TRBV30 with TRBJ1-4, with D possibly being TRBD1 (6 bases). Germline-derived CDR1 and CDR2 are GTSNPN and SVGIG (reference sequence). V was clipped by 0 bases and J by 4 bases, with 12 bases between them. The CDR3 covers 15 residues. This CDR3 reads CAWSVMDSYNEKLFF. Written as DNA, the CDR3 is TGTGCCTGGAGTGTAATGGACAGCTATAATGAAAAACTGTTTTTT.

The count of this clone is one. This chain uses TRBV30 with TRBJ1-1; possible D gene TRBD1, 5 bases. V was shortened by 5 bases and J by 0 bases, with 19 bases between the two germline ends. The CDR3 loop spans 16 amino acids. From germline, CDR1 is GTSNPN and CDR2 SVGIG (reference sequence). The CDR3 here is CAWAQGVTRVNTEAFF. The CDR3 region has the DNA TGTGCCTGGGCCCAGGGAGTAACACGGGTGAACACTGAAGCTTTCTTT.

This clone was seen a few times. The CDR3 DNA follows: TGTGCCAGCAGGATCGGGACTTCAGACACAGATACGCAGTATTTT. This encodes CASRIGTSDTDTQYF. The chain joins TRBV7-6 to TRBJ2-3; D is perhaps TRBD2 (6 bases). V was cut by 6 bases and J by 2 bases, with 15 bases left in between. The CDR3 consists of 15 residues. CDR1 and CDR2 (germline): SGHVS, FNYEAQ. The full variable domain, rest sourced from reference TRBV7-6 and TRBJ2-3, is GAGVSQSPRYKVTKRGQDVALRCDPISGHVSLYWYRQALGQGPEFLTYFNYEAQQDKSGLPNDRFSAERPEGSISTLTIQRTEQRDSAMYRCASRIGTSDTDTQYFGPGTRLTVL.

The chain links TRBV25-1 to TRBJ2-3; perhaps D is TRBD1 or TRBD2 (5 bases each). Looked up from germline, CDR1 is MGHDK and CDR2 is SYGVNS. CDR3 length equals 17 residues. Between the trimmed V and J ends, which lost 1 base and 2 bases, there was a span of 16 bases. CDR3 amino acids: CASSEWGRPAVTDTQYF. The CDR3 DNA reads as TGTGCCAGCAGTGAATGGGGGAGACCGGCTGTCACAGATACGCAGTATTTT.

The chain joins TRBV4-1 to TRBJ1-2; tentatively, D is TRBD1 (5 bases). Germline-derived CDR1 and CDR2 are MGHRA and YSYEKL. Trimming cost V 4 bases and J 4 bases, with 13 bases left between them. The CDR3 loop spans 14 amino acids. The CDR3: CASSPGISSYGYTF. In DNA, the CDR3 is TGCGCCAGCAGCCCAGGGATCAGTAGCTATGGCTACACCTTC.